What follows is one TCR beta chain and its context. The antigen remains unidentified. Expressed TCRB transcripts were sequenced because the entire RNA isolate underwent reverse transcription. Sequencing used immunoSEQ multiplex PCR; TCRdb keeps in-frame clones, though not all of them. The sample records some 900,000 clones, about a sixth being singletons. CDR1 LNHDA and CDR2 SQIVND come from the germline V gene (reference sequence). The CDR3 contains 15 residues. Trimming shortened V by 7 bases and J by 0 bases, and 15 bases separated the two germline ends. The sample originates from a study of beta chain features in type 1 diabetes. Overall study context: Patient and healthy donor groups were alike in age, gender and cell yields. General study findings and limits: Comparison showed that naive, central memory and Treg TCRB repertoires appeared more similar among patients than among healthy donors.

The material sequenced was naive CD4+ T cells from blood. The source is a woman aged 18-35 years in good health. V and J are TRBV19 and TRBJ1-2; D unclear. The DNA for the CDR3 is TGTGCCAGTACCCCGACCTGGGATACTAACTATGGCTACACCTTC. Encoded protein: CASTPTWDTNYGYTF.